The entry below gives a single T cell receptor beta chain sequence along with its context. What it binds is unknown. cDNA synthesis used the whole RNA isolate, giving expressed TCRB sequences. Libraries were prepared by immunoSEQ multiplex PCR; TCRdb keeps only in-frame clonotypes and omits some of them. The sample has about 220,000 clones, approximately 11% seen once. The data belong to a study of beta chain features in type 1 diabetes. Study context: All samples yielded 107,917,701 examined sorted cells.

Between the trimmed V and J ends, which lost 4 bases and 3 bases, there was a span of 14 bases. From germline, CDR1 is SEHNR and CDR2 FQNEAQ (reference sequence). CDR3 size: 15 residues. Findings and caveats of the study: Across all four CD4+ subsets, people with type 1 diabetes showed modestly shorter TCRB CDR3s. A PCR bias possibly favoring shorter templates would apply equally to patients and controls.

The chain uses TRBV7-9 and TRBJ2-3, with D perhaps given as TRBD1 or TRBD2 (6 bases each). The receptor was derived from a man younger than 30 in good health. The sample taken for sequencing was central memory CD4+ T cells from blood. The CDR3 nucleotides read TGTGCCAGCAGCTCCCTGGGGGGCGTAACAGATACGCAGTATTTT. Translation gives CASSSLGGVTDTQYF.